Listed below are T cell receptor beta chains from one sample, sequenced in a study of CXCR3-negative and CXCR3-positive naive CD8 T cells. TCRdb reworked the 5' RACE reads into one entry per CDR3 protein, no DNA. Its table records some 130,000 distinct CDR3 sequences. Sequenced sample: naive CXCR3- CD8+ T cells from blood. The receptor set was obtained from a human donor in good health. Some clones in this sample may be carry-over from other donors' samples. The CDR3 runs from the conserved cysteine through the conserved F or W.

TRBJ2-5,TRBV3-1,CASSQGRLRQETQYF
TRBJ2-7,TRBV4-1,CASSPYAGYEQYF
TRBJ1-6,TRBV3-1,CASSPNDADGEPNVYNSPLHF
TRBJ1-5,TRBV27,CASSFRGGNQPQHF
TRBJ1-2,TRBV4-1,CASSQGAGLTAYGYTF
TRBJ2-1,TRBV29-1,CSVPAGLAGYNEQFF
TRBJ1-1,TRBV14,CASSRGEYDTEAFF
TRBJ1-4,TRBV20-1,CSARRDRGLANEKLFF
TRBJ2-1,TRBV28,CASSFRQVIGNEQFF
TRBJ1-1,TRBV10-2,CASTGRGTDTEAFF
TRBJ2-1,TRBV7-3,CASSSPPTSEQFF
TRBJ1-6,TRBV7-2,CASSQSSYNSPLHF
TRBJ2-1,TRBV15,CATSNLANEQFF
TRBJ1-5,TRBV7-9,CASSFGQGNQPQHF
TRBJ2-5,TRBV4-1,CASSQQDRVGETQYF
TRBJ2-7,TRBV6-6,CASSYSLGLAGPSYEQYF
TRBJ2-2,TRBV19,CASHQERANTGELFF
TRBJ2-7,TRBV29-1,CSVVGGGLSYEQYF